This T cell receptor beta chain was recovered during a study of blood T cell repertoires in COVID-19. Overall study context: Samples came from the United States, Italy and Spain, spanning acute and convalescent COVID-19.

The table came from immunoSEQ multiplex PCR; TCRdb's copy has only in-frame clones and leaves some out. The sample lists fewer than 90,000 clones, more than 75% seen once, with approximately 1.4% in the top ten. Germline loops: CDR1 LGHDT, CDR2 YNNKEL (reference sequence). Trimming stripped 4 bases from V and 2 bases from J, with 11 bases between. The CDR3 length is 14 residues. This sequence originates from a human donor in a cohort sampled during active COVID-19. V and J are TRBV3-1 (or the pseudogene TRBV3-2) and TRBJ2-5, with a possible D match to TRBD1 (5 bases). The material sequenced was peripheral blood. The CDR3 DNA reads TGTGCCAGCAGCCCGACAAGGGGTCAAGAGACCCAGTACTTC. Its translation is CASSPTRGQETQYF.